The T cell receptor beta chain described here comes from a study of beta chain features in type 1 diabetes. Notes on the study in general: Moderate but significant shortening of TCRB CDR3s was recorded in all four CD4+ subsets from Type 1 diabetes patients.

This clone was observed a few times. The antigen is undetermined. V was pared by 6 bases and J by 4 bases, with 9 bases of the junction left unmatched. Per germline, CDR1 MNHEY and CDR2 SVGAGI. The CDR3 is 14 amino acids. TCRB transcripts that were expressed got sequenced, as all of the isolated RNA had been reverse transcribed. This table comes from immunoSEQ multiplex PCR, and its TCRdb copy is limited to in-frame clones, with some not included. The data show 810,000 or so clones, about 17% seen once. What was sequenced was naive CD4+ T cells from blood. The J gene is TRBJ2-7, the V gene TRBV6-5; 7 positions match TRBD1. This TCR was sampled from a young woman in good health. The CDR3 sequence: CASSLDRELYEQYF. The CDR3 bases are TGTGCCAGCAGCCTTGACAGGGAATTGTACGAGCAGTACTTC.